Sequencing of this TCR beta chain was carried out in a study of beta chain features in type 1 diabetes. Study as a whole: Regarding age, gender and cell yields, patients proved similar to healthy donors.

Points on this clone: What it binds is unknown.

The germline CDR1 and CDR2 sequences are GTSNPN and SVGIG (reference sequence). The CDR3 length is 11 residues. Trimming stripped 3 bases from V and 9 bases from J, with 11 bases between. Study-level results: Patients' naive, central memory and Treg TCRB repertoires seemed closer to one another than those of healthy donors. For TCRB rearrangement, an influence of HLA type remained unresolved here. TCRB CDR3 length was moderately but significantly reduced in all four CD4+ subsets of Type 1 diabetes patients.

Isolated RNA was reverse transcribed in full, so expressed TCRB transcripts were sequenced. Produced via immunoSEQ multiplex PCR; TCRdb's table is partial and in-frame only. Of about 53,000 clones detected, about three fifths appear once; the ten largest clones hold 0.25% to 0.35%. Sorted CD4+ subsets: naive, central memory, regulatory, stem cell-like memory (CD45RO/CCR7/CD25/CD127/CD95/CD27 panel). This sequence joins TRBV30 and TRBJ1-1, with D unclear. Sequencing was carried out using stem cell memory CD4+ T cells from blood. The clonotype comes from a woman aged 25 to 45 with type 1 diabetes. For the CDR3, the DNA is TGTGCCTGGAGCCTTCAGTTCCAAGCTTTCTTT. Amino acids: CAWSLQFQAFF.